Given below is one T cell receptor (beta chain) in context. Its specificity is not known. The sample originates from a study of monozygotic twins with cystic fibrosis. Sequencing used immunoSEQ multiplex PCR; TCRdb keeps in-frame clones, though not all of them. The sample includes under 25,000 clones, approximately 97% of them seen just once. The study, taken as a whole, reports: The repertoire was suggested to be naive-dominated, clonality median roughly 0.0089. Nucleotide-identical clonotype sharing was significantly higher within monozygotic CF twin pairs than between unrelated CF individuals. No link emerged between shared CDR3 counts and age, concordance or severity.

The trim removed 0 bases at V and 6 bases at J, leaving 3 bases unmatched. The CDR3 runs to 14 residues. Germline assignment: CDR1 SGHDT and CDR2 YYEEEE. The chain joins TRBV5-6 to TRBJ1-5; TRBD1 matches 7 bases. The TCR sequence derives from a girl aged 5 to 17 with cystic fibrosis. Sequencing was done on a sample of blood. The CDR3 here is CASSLGQGGQPQHF. Written as DNA, the CDR3 is TGTGCCAGCAGCTTGGGACAGGGCGGTCAGCCCCAGCATTTT.